A single T cell receptor (beta chain) is shown here with its context. The sample holds many counts of this clonotype. Its antigen is not yet known. Per-base qualities were not stored, and no clone one base away is much larger. The data stem from a study of tumor-infiltrating lymphocytes in primary liver carcinoma (dated by TCRdb to 2015 to 2018). Notes on the research overall: Of the five patients (three men and two women, aged 30 to 69 years), four had hepatocellular carcinoma and one had combined HCC and intrahepatic cholangiocarcinoma. The five patients had tumors of stage T1-T3 N0M0, with maximum diameters ranging from roughly 4.2 to 11 cm. To link TCRbeta repertoire diversity with the local molecular phenotype, the roughly 23 tumor region samples were profiled using Agilent mRNA microarrays. Samples yielded roughly 3.65 to 7.5 million productive TCRbeta reads; read depth did not differ significantly between tissue types. A total of 35 or so specimens from 5 patients underwent TCRbeta repertoire sequencing, comprising about 25 tumor regions, 5 adjacent noncancerous liver tissues and 5 peripheral blood samples. The study combined TCRbeta repertoire sequencing, expression microarrays and whole-exome sequencing across five regions of each liver tumor, with adjacent normal tissue and blood. Repertoires from technical replicates were highly reproducible, with mean shared-clone rates roughly 0.89 and correlation coefficients above 0.95.

Total RNA and DNA were co-extracted without cell sorting from approximately 20-30 mg of bulk tissue using the AllPrep DNA/RNA mini kit. Surgical resection was performed in China between late 2015 and 2016 on about 5 patients with histopathologically diagnosed primary liver carcinoma. At the time of sampling, the patients were treatment-naive and had chronic HBV infection. Each tumor was sampled at five spatially separated regions: the tumor centre plus the superior, inferior, left-lateral and right-lateral poles. Histological examination found more than 80% viable tumor cells in every tumor sample. Each fresh piece of tumor and adjacent tissue was cut in two, with one half stored in RNAlater at -80 degrees C and the other half sent for histology. TCRbeta-specific cDNA was reverse-transcribed from roughly 500 ng total RNA using a constant-region primer and ProtoScript II reverse transcriptase. TCRbeta libraries were built with three nested multiplex PCR rounds, a slightly modified ARM-PCR procedure. Each of the first two PCR rounds ran for around 11 cycles using multiplex TRBV1-TRBV30 forward primers together with a Cbeta reverse primer. Sample barcodes and Illumina adapters were added in a final 25-cycle PCR with Deep VentR polymerase. Amplicons of 200-500 bp were gel-purified with a QIAquick gel extraction kit before sequencing. An Illumina HiSeq 2500 was used to sequence the TCRbeta amplicons with 250-bp paired-end reads. The authors processed their data as follows. Quality trimming of reads was performed with Trimmomatic v0.33, and paired reads were merged with FLASH v1.2.11 so that full CDR3 sequences could be recovered. V, D and J germline segments were assigned to the rearranged TCRbeta sequences using MiGEC v1.2.1b. Clonotype statistics and Shannon-Wiener diversity indices were calculated with VDJtools v1.0.0. To cut down on sampling bias, every analysis after diversity analysis relied on just the 250 most abundant clonotypes from each sample. TCRdb handled the public reads itself, with Q25 trimming in fastp and clone calling in MiXCR, and kept productive beta chains. Rows with a matching CDR3 protein are joined into one entry that keeps the most common DNA and genes. The V and J calls and clone size come from TCRdb's table, not from the authors' own analysis. The sample table shows about 120,000 distinct CDR3 sequences, and 50% to 70% are seen once. The leading ten clones occupy 9.3% of the sample.

Paper-wide results and their limitations: Repertoire overlap was found to be higher between tumor regions (mean approximately 35%) than between tumor-adjacent (around 17%) or tumor-blood (about 14%) pairs, consistent with antigen-driven expansion. Bulk unsorted samples precluded comparing CD4+ and CD8+ T cell repertoires. Only the TCR beta chain was sequenced, which likely underestimates true repertoire diversity because unpaired alpha chains were not captured. Only roughly 8-24% of top clones appeared in all five regions of a tumor, which suggests that tumor-infiltrating T cells are spatially heterogeneous. A significantly larger repertoire fraction was made up by the top 250 clones in tumors than in blood (p = 0.039). Only 4 or 5 patients were included in the study, and the authors note that the findings should be validated in a larger study.

The CDR3 holds 15 amino acids from the cysteine to the phenylalanine. Just CDR3 DNA is preserved here, 45 bases in frame from base 1. Cut back by 2 bases and 6 bases, the V and J ends lie 15 bases apart. CDR1 SGHAT and CDR2 FQNNGV were looked up in the germline V gene. This clonotype originated in an older woman with primary liver carcinoma and hepatitis B virus infection. The sequenced material came from liver tumor tissue from sampling region 1. Sample cell subset or site, as interpreted from the label and publication: tumor region T1, superior pole. Recombination joined TRBV11-2 with TRBJ2-3; the D region possibly corresponds to TRBD2 (6 bases align). The CDR3 corresponds to CASSLSFGGFDTQYF. The nucleotide sequence reads TGTGCCAGCAGCTTAAGTTTTGGGGGGTTCGATACGCAGTATTTT.